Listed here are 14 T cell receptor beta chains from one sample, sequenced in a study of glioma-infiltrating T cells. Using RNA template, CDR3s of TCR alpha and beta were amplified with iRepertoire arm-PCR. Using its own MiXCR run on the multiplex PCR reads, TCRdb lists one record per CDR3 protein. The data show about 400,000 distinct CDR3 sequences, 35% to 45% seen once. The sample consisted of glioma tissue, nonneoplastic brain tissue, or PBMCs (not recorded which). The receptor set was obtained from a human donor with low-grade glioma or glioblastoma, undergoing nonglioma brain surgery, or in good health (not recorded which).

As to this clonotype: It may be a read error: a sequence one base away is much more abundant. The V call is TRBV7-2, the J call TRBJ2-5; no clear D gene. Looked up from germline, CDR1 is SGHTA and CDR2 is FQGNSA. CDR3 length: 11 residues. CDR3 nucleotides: TGTGCCAGCAGCTTAGTGAAGACCAAGTACTTC. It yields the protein CASSLVKTKYF.

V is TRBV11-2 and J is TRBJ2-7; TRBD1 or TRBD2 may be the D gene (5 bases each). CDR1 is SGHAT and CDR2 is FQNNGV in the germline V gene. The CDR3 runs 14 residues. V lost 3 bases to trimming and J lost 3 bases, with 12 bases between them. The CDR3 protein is CASSLGPTLYEQYF. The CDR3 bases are TGTGCCAGCAGCTTGGGACCTACACTCTACGAGCAGTACTTC.

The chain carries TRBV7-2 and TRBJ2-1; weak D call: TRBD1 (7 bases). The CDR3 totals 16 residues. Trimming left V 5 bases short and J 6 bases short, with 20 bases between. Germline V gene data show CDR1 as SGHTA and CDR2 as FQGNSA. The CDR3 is CASSPRQGGLVNEQFF. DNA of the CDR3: TGTGCCAGCAGCCCGAGACAGGGAGGTTTGGTCAATGAGCAGTTCTTC.

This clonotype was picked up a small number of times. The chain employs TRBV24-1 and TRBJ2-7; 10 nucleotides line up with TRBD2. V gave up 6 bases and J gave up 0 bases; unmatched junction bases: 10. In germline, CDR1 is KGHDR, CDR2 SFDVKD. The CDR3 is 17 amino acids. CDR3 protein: CATSSTRTSGNSYEQYF. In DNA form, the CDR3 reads TGTGCCACCAGTTCCACACGGACTAGCGGAAACTCCTACGAGCAGTACTTC.

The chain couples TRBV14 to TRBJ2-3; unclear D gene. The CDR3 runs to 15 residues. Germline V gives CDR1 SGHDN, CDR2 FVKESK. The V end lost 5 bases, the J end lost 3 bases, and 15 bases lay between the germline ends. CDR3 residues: CASSYFSRKTDTQYF. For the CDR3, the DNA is TGTGCCAGCAGCTACTTTAGCCGAAAGACAGATACGCAGTATTTT.

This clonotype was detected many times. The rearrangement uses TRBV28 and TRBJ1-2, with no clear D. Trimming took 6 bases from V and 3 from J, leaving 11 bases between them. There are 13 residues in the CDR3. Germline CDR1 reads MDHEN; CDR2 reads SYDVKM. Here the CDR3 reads CASRQQGYYGYTF. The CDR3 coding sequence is TGTGCCAGCAGGCAACAAGGATACTATGGCTACACCTTC.

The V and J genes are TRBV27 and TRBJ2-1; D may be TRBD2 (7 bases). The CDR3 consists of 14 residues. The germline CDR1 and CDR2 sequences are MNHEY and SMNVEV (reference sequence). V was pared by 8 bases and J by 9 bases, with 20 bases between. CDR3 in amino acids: CASHPTGGWGEQFF. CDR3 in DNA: TGTGCCAGCCACCCTACGGGGGGCTGGGGTGAGCAGTTCTTC.

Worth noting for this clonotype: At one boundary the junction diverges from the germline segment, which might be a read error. The CDR3 coding sequence is TGTGCCATCAGTGAAAGGACAGGGGACACTGAAGTTTTCTTT. It translates to CAISERTGDTEVFF. The chain combines TRBV6-1 with TRBJ1-1, with TRBD1 matching 9 bases. This CDR3 is built from 14 residues. The germline V gene encodes CDR1 MNHNS and CDR2 SASEGT.

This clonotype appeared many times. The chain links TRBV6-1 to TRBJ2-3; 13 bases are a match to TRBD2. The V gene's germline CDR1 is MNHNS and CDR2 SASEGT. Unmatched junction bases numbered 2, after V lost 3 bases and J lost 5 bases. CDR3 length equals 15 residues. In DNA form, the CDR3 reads TGTGCCAGCAGTGACGGACTAGCGGGAGTAGATACGCAGTATTTT. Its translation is CASSDGLAGVDTQYF.

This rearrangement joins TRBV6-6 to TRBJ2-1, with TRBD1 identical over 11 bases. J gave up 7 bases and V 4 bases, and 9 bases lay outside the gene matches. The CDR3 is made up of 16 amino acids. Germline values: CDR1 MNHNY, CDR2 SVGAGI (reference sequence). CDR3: CASSSPPGTGGNEQFF. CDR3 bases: TGTGCCAGCAGTTCCCCTCCCGGGACAGGGGGGAATGAGCAGTTCTTC.

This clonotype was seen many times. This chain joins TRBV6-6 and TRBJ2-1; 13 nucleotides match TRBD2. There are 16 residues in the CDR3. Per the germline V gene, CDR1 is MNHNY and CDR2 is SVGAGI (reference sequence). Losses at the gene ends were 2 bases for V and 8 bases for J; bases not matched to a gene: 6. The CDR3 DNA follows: TGTGCCAGCAGTTACGCCGGACTAGCGGGAGACGATGAGCAGTTCTTC. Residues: CASSYAGLAGDDEQFF.

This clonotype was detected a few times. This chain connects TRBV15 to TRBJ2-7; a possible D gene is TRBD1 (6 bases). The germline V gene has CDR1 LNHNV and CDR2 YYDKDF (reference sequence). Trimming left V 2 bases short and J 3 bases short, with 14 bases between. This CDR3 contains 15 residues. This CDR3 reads CATSRLRTEFYEQYF. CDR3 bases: TGTGCCACCAGCAGATTGCGGACAGAGTTCTACGAGCAGTACTTC.

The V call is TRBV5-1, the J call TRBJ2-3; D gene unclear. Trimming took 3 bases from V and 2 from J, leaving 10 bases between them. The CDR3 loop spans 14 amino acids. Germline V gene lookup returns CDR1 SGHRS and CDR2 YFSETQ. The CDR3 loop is CASSSLIHTDTQYF. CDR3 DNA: TGCGCCAGCAGCTCCCTGATCCACACAGATACGCAGTATTTT.

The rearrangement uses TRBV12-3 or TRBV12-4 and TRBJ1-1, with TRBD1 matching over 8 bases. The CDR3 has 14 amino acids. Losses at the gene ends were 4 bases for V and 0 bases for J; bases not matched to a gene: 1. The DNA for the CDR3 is TGTGCCAGCAGTTCACAGGGGGTGAACACTGAAGCTTTCTTT. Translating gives CASSSQGVNTEAFF.